The clone carrying this TCR beta chain was counted between two and nine times. The antigen is unknown. The sample belongs to a study of T cell responses to AZD1222 COVID-19 vaccine. Findings of the study overall: Donors in the cohort were predominantly white British and more often female, and clonal diversity was possibly underestimated.

Germline CDR1 LGHDT, CDR2 YNNKEL (reference sequence). The ends were cut back, 1 base at V and 6 bases at J, with 12 bases in the middle. There are 14 residues in the CDR3. The analysis combined second doses at about 4 or about 12 weeks. Measured with immunoSEQ multiplex PCR; TCRdb has only the in-frame clones, and not every one. The sample lists around 100,000 clones, around 85% occurring once. The V gene is TRBV3-1 (or the pseudogene TRBV3-2), the J gene TRBJ1-1, with D perhaps TRBD1 (5 bases). The receptor was isolated from an adult who received the AZD1222 COVID-19 vaccine. The specimen was peripheral blood, collected 28 days after the second AZD1222 dose. The CDR3: CASSQGPGSPEAFF. The CDR3 DNA sequence: TGTGCCAGCAGCCAAGGACCAGGGTCTCCTGAAGCTTTCTTT.